These 19 T cell receptor beta chains were sequenced from one sample in a study of blood T cell repertoires in COVID-19. Profiling relied on immunoSEQ multiplex PCR, and the TCRdb table lists in-frame clones only, not all of them. This sample yields about 170,000 clones, of which 85% to 90% are seen a single time; roughly 7% belongs to the top ten. The source material was peripheral blood. The receptors derive from a woman older than 75 in a cohort sampled during active or convalescent COVID-19.

The CDR3 DNA sequence: TGTGCCTGGACGGGACTAGCGGTTACAGATACGCAGTATTTT. Its protein product is CAWTGLAVTDTQYF. V is TRBV30 and J is TRBJ2-3; 11 nucleotides match TRBD2. Germline assignment: CDR1 GTSNPN and CDR2 SVGIG (reference sequence). This CDR3 is built from 14 residues. V dropped 4 bases and J dropped 3; count of bases not matched to a gene: 3.

The chain recombines TRBV28 with TRBJ2-2; D is uncertain. V lost 6 bases to trimming and J lost 5 bases, with 10 bases between them. This CDR3 spans 13 amino acids. Germline V gene data show CDR1 as MDHEN and CDR2 as SYDVKM. The CDR3: CASRTAGTGELFF. CDR3 bases: TGTGCCAGCAGGACCGCAGGAACCGGGGAGCTGTTTTTT.

This chain joins TRBV7-8 and TRBJ2-5; 9 bases are a match to TRBD2. CDR1 is SGHVS, CDR2 FQNEAQ, per germline. The CDR3 covers 16 residues. After removal of 4 bases from V and 0 bases from J, the junction contained 6 bases not matched to a gene. CDR3 loop: CASSSRLAVYQETQYF. The CDR3 DNA reads as TGTGCCAGCAGCTCCCGACTAGCGGTATACCAAGAGACCCAGTACTTC. Together with reference TRBV7-8 and TRBJ2-5, the CDR3 gives the full variable domain: GAGVSQSPRYKVAKRGQDVALRCDPISGHVSLFWYQQALGQGPEFLTYFQNEAQLDKSGLPSDRFFAERPEGSVSTLKIQRTQQEDSAVYLCASSSRLAVYQETQYFGPGTRLLVL.

This chain uses TRBV4-1 with TRBJ2-5; TRBD2 aligns across 13 bases. This CDR3 spans 17 amino acids. Germline CDR1 reads MGHRA; CDR2 reads YSYEKL. Trimming at V came to 1 base and at J to 3 bases, leaving 5 bases not matched to a gene. CDR3 in DNA: TGCGCCAGCAGCCAAGCCGACGGACTAGCGGGAGAAGAGACCCAGTACTTC. Amino acid sequence: CASSQADGLAGEETQYF.

The chain carries TRBV2 and TRBJ2-5, with 9 bases identical to TRBD1. Germline values: CDR1 SNHLY, CDR2 FYNNEI. The trim removed 10 bases at V and 0 bases at J, leaving 9 bases unmatched. This CDR3 region has 15 residues. The CDR3 spells CATQVDRGYQETQYF. The CDR3 DNA reads TGTGCCACACAAGTAGACAGGGGGTACCAAGAGACCCAGTACTTC. Drawing the rest from reference TRBV2 and TRBJ2-5, the complete variable domain is EPEVTQTPSHQVTQMGQEVILRCVPISNHLYFYWYRQILGQKVEFLVSFYNNEISEKSEIFDDQFSVERPDGSNFTLKIRSTKLEDSAMYFCATQVDRGYQETQYFGPGTRLLVL.

The J gene is TRBJ1-2, the V gene TRBV7-9; D is perhaps TRBD1 (5 bases). CDR3 size: 13 residues. Germline assignment: CDR1 SEHNR and CDR2 FQNEAQ (reference sequence). Trimming stripped 5 bases from V and 4 bases from J, with 11 bases between. CDR3 DNA: TGTGCCAGCAGCCCGGGACTAGTCTATGGCTACACCTTC. Amino acid sequence: CASSPGLVYGYTF. The full variable domain, with the rest looked up from reference TRBV7-9 and TRBJ1-2, is DTGVSQNPRHKITKRGQNVTFRCDPISEHNRLYWYRQTLGQGPEFLTYFQNEAQLEKSRLLSDRFSAERPKGSFSTLEIQRTEQGDSAMYLCASSPGLVYGYTFGSGTRLTVV.

This chain uses TRBV7-9 with TRBJ1-5; 7 bases match TRBD1. The V gene's germline CDR1 is SEHNR and CDR2 FQNEAQ (reference sequence). This CDR3 is built from 15 residues. The junction had 8 bases not matched to a gene; V was cut back by 5 bases and J by 4 bases. The CDR3 loop reads CASSARGDRNQPQHF. As DNA, the CDR3 is TGTGCCAGCAGCGCCAGGGGGGACAGAAATCAGCCCCAGCATTTT.

This chain joins TRBV6-2 or TRBV6-3 and TRBJ2-7; D might be TRBD1 (6 bases). The CDR3 loop spans 12 amino acids. Trimming removed 5 bases from V and 9 bases from J, with 14 bases in between. CDR1 and CDR2 from the germline V gene are MNHEY and SVGEGT. Here the CDR3 DNA reads TGTGCCAGCAGTCAGAACAGGGCTGGGCAGTACTTC. Its protein product is CASSQNRAGQYF.

The V and J genes are TRBV11-2 and TRBJ1-2; TRBD1 matches at 8 bases. CDR1 is SGHAT and CDR2 is FQNNGV in the germline V gene. The ends lost 5 bases at V and 6 bases at J; junction bases unmatched: 17. This CDR3 spans 17 amino acids. CDR3 in DNA: TGTGCCAGCAGCAACCCCGGGACAGGCCCTTTAGGTGATGGCTACACCTTC. Protein sequence: CASSNPGTGPLGDGYTF.

The chain recombines TRBV28 with TRBJ1-6; 7 positions match TRBD1. With V trimmed by 6 bases and J by 9 bases, 8 bases remained unmatched. Germline V gives CDR1 MDHEN, CDR2 SYDVKM. The CDR3 is made up of 14 amino acids. The CDR3 DNA reads TGTGCCAGCAGCACAAGGGGGGACAGTTCACCCCTCCACTTT. This codes for CASSTRGDSSPLHF.

J is TRBJ1-2 and V is TRBV4-3, with D perhaps matching TRBD1 (6 bases). Per the germline V gene, CDR1 is LGHNA and CDR2 is YSLEER. Trimming took off 3 bases at V and 4 bases at J, with 18 bases between the two ends. The CDR3 is 16 residues long. CDR3 sequence reads: CASSQSMVTGIYGYTF. The CDR3 DNA reads as TGCGCCAGCAGCCAGTCAATGGTTACAGGGATCTATGGCTACACCTTC.

This clone was observed a few times. Written as DNA, the CDR3 is TGTGCCAGCAGAAGGGAGGGCTCGACCAGCTACGAGCAGTACGTC. Translated: CASRREGSTSYEQYV. V gene TRBV6-5 combines with J gene TRBJ2-7, with TRBD2 matching 7 bases. Unmatched junction bases numbered 11, after V lost 6 bases and J lost 3 bases. CDR1 and CDR2 (germline): MNHEY, SVGAGI. The CDR3 contains 15 residues.

The chain combines TRBV10-1 with TRBJ2-1, with D hard to call. The ends were cut back, 2 bases at V and 5 bases at J, with 7 bases in the middle. The CDR3 extends over 13 amino acids. Germline CDR1 and CDR2: WNHNN and SYGVQD (reference sequence). The CDR3 loop is CASSEATNNEQFF. DNA for the CDR3: TGCGCCAGCAGTGAGGCTACCAACAATGAGCAGTTCTTC.

The chain employs TRBV6-1 and TRBJ1-5; D remains ambiguous. Trimming removed 1 base at V and 0 bases at J, with 7 bases between. The V gene's germline CDR1 is MNHNS and CDR2 SASEGT. The CDR3 extends over 15 amino acids. In DNA form, the CDR3 reads TGTGCCAGCAGTGAAGTTTTCCATAGCAATCAGCCCCAGCATTTT. Amino acid sequence: CASSEVFHSNQPQHF.

This sequence joins TRBV9 and TRBJ1-3; tentative D call: TRBD1 (6 bases). CDR1 SGDLS and CDR2 YYNGEE come from the germline V gene. The germline V and J ends were trimmed by 4 bases and 3 bases, with 20 bases remaining between them. The length of the CDR3 is 17 residues. CDR3 bases: TGTGCCAGCAGCTCCAGGGGTCAGGGGTTCGGTGGAAACACCATATATTTT. Residues: CASSSRGQGFGGNTIYF.

V usage is TRBV5-1 and J usage is TRBJ1-1, with D maybe TRBD1 (6 bases). Germline V gene lookup returns CDR1 SGHRS and CDR2 YFSETQ. The CDR3 sequence is 12 residues long. V was shortened by 6 bases and J by 5 bases, with 11 bases between the two germline ends. The CDR3 loop is CASKITGTEAFF. The CDR3 DNA reads TGCGCCAGCAAGATAACAGGGACTGAAGCTTTCTTT.

The rearrangement links TRBV24-1 to TRBJ2-1; 7 bases line up with TRBD2. The CDR3 contains 18 residues. After removal of 2 bases from V and 0 bases from J, the junction contained 9 bases not matched to a gene. Germline V CDR1 and CDR2: KGHDR, SFDVKD. CDR3 DNA sequence: TGTGCCACCAGTGATTCGTGGGGGGGAGGAGGCTCCTACAATGAGCAGTTCTTC. It specifies CATSDSWGGGGSYNEQFF.

This clone showed up just a few times. The chain links TRBV19 to TRBJ1-2; 7 nucleotides line up with TRBD1. The germline CDR1 and CDR2 sequences are LNHDA and SQIVND (reference sequence). The CDR3 contains 15 residues. Germline trimming cut 7 bases from V and 5 bases from J; bases unmatched to any gene: 13. The CDR3 spells CASTVIDRVGYGYTF. The CDR3 DNA is TGTGCCAGTACCGTCATTGACAGGGTTGGTTATGGCTACACCTTC.

V usage is TRBV29-1 and J usage is TRBJ2-2, with 7 bases that match TRBD1. The germline CDR1 and CDR2 sequences are SQVTM and ANQGSEA. V was pared by 2 bases and J by 7 bases, with 4 bases of the junction left unmatched. This CDR3 is built from 13 residues. CDR3 sequence reads: CSVEKGAIGELFF. The CDR3 coding sequence is TGCAGCGTTGAAAAGGGGGCGATCGGGGAGCTGTTTTTT.